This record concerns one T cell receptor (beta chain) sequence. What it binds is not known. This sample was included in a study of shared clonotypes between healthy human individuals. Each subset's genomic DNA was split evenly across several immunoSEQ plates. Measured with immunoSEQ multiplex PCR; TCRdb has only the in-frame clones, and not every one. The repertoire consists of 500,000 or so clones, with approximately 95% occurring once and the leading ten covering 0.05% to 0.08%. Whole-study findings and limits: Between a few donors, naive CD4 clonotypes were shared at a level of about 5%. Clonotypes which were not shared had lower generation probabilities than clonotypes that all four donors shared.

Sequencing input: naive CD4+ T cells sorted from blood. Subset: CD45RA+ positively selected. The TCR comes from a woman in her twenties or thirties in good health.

CDR3 region: CASSLGKGGANVLTF. DNA for the CDR3: TGTGCCAGTAGCCTTGGGAAAGGTGGGGCCAACGTCCTGACTTTC. The rearrangement links TRBV19 to TRBJ2-6; no clear D. CDR1 and CDR2 (germline): LNHDA, SQIVND (reference sequence). The V end was cut by 6 bases, the J end by 3 bases, with 12 bases between. This CDR3 has 15 amino acids.